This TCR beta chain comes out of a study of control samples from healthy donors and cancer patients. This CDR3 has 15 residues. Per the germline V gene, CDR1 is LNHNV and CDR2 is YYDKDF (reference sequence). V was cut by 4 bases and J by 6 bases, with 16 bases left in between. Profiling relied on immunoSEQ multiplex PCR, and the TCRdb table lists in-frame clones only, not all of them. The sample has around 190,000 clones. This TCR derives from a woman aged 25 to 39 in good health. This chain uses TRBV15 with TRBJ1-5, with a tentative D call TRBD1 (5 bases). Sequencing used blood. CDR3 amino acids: CATSTTKRGSQPQHF. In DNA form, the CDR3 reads TGTGCCACCAGCACCACAAAGAGGGGAAGTCAGCCCCAGCATTTT. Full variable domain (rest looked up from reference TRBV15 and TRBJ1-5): DAMVIQNPRYQVTQFGKPVTLSCSQTLNHNVMYWYQQKSSQAPKLLFHYYDKDFNNEADTPDNFQSRRPNTSFCFLDIRSPGLGDTAMYLCATSTTKRGSQPQHFGDGTRLSIL.